This T cell receptor beta chain was observed in a study of T cells in Graves' hyperthyroidism and ophthalmopathy. Overall study context: The blood sample was taken at first diagnosis, before treatment began. General study points: Also found in blood were most expanded thyroid clonotypes above 0.001.

If no ophthalmopathy progression occurred within 18 months, Graves' hyperthyroidism was stable. Based on clinical symptoms, serum thyroxine and TRAb, thyroid ultrasound and orbital computed tomography, diagnoses were reached. On this clonotype: No antigen is known for it.

Amplified TCR beta CDR3 regions derived from RNA transcripts. HTBI primers drove first-round RT-PCR of the TCR CDR3. A single record per CDR3 protein comes from TCRdb applying MiXCR to the multiplex PCR reads. This table holds about 360,000 distinct CDR3 sequences, less than 15% found once. V lost 2 bases to trimming and J lost 7 bases; unmatched junction nucleotides: 8. CDR3 size: 14 residues. Germline V gives CDR1 SQVTM, CDR2 ANQGSEA. Source material: blood. This sequence joins TRBV29-1 and TRBJ2-7, with 10 bases matching TRBD1. This receptor was taken from a woman between 18 and 29 years old with Graves' hyperthyroidism. CDR3 sequence reads: CSVEPGQGMGEQYF. The CDR3 nucleotides are TGCAGCGTTGAACCGGGACAGGGGATGGGGGAGCAGTACTTC.